The T cell receptor beta chain under discussion was sequenced for a study of OX40 agonist ivuxolimab in advanced cancers. Across the whole study: Ivuxolimab, an agonist antibody against OX40 (CD134), was given to patients. The study, taken as a whole, reports: CD4+ and CD8+ blood T cells expanded clonally by week 6 at 0.1 to 3.0 mg/kg.

Peripheral blood came from all dose cohorts at three timepoints. In regard to this clone: Its antigen is unidentified.

Per germline, CDR1 SGHRS and CDR2 YFSETQ. The CDR3 consists of 15 residues. Trimming cost V 0 bases and J 8 bases; bases outside gene matches: 8. Clones were sequenced by immunoSEQ multiplex PCR, and TCRdb holds only the in-frame ones, with some missing. In the table there are about 59,000 clones, about nine tenths of which are singletons. This clonotype originated in an adult with an advanced solid tumor such as melanoma, head and neck, liver or kidney cancer. The specimen comprised CD4+ or CD8+ T cells sorted from blood, sampled in a trial of the OX40 agonist ivuxolimab. J is TRBJ2-1 and V is TRBV5-1; 7 bases are a match to TRBD1. CDR3 DNA: TGCGCCAGCAGCTTGGGCAGGGGGTCTCGCGATGAGCAGTTCTTC. It codes for CASSLGRGSRDEQFF.